This T cell receptor beta chain originates from a study of T cell changes during pregnancy in multiple sclerosis. There are 14 residues in the CDR3. Germline V gene sequence: CDR1 MGHDK, CDR2 SYGVNS. V shed 0 bases and J shed 7 bases, with 12 bases lying between them. TCRdb's table, derived via immunoSEQ multiplex PCR, lists solely in-frame clones and lacks some. The sample yields almost 95,000 clones, around 90% seen once. This clone has more than one count but fewer than ten. This clonotype originated in a female donor with multiple sclerosis, enrolled in a pregnancy study. The material was peripheral blood, obtained in the first trimester of pregnancy. The chain combines TRBV25-1 with TRBJ1-2; D is perhaps TRBD1 (6 bases). CDR3 sequence (DNA): TGTGCCAGCAGTGAATATGGCAGGGGATCTGGCTACACCTTC. Translated, it gives CASSEYGRGSGYTF.